A selection of T cell receptor beta chains follows, all from one sample in a study of blood T cells in healthy people across ages. TCRdb passed the 5' RACE reads through MiXCR, listing each CDR3 protein once. Here the sample spans around 800,000 distinct CDR3 sequences, about 42% being singletons. Material: blood. Receptors were obtained from an elderly man in good health. CDR3s include the opening cysteine and the closing phenylalanine or tryptophan. The order of the fields is CDR3 length, V gene, J gene, D gene, CDR3 protein. D genes are given only for firm matches.

CDR3 length: 16
V gene: TRBV18
J gene: TRBJ2-1
D gene: NA
CDR3 protein: CASSRGARESYNEQFF

CDR3 length: 22
V gene: TRBV12-3/TRBV12-4
J gene: TRBJ2-3
D gene: TRBD2
CDR3 protein: CASTGTGPTTAGGLGFTGTQYF

CDR3 length: 14
V gene: TRBV11-3
J gene: TRBJ2-3
D gene: NA
CDR3 protein: CASSAHGRTDTQYF

CDR3 length: 12
V gene: TRBV20-1
J gene: TRBJ2-5
D gene: NA
CDR3 protein: CSAEPGRETQYF

CDR3 length: 14
V gene: TRBV4-1
J gene: TRBJ2-7
D gene: TRBD1
CDR3 protein: CASTLTGERGEQYF

CDR3 length: 19
V gene: TRBV7-2
J gene: TRBJ2-4
D gene: NA
CDR3 protein: CASSLVAGGGVLAKNIQYF

CDR3 length: 15
V gene: TRBV18
J gene: TRBJ1-1
D gene: NA
CDR3 protein: CASSPGGGRNTEAFF

CDR3 length: 12
V gene: TRBV20-1
J gene: TRBJ2-7
D gene: TRBD2
CDR3 protein: CSARASGDEQYF

CDR3 length: 14
V gene: TRBV10-3
J gene: TRBJ2-3
D gene: NA
CDR3 protein: CAITEGGGRDTQYF

CDR3 length: 14
V gene: TRBV4-3
J gene: TRBJ2-5
D gene: NA
CDR3 protein: CASSFAHPGETQYF

CDR3 length: 14
V gene: TRBV10-3
J gene: TRBJ2-5
D gene: TRBD1
CDR3 protein: CAISPGTGGNEQYF

CDR3 length: 17
V gene: TRBV19
J gene: TRBJ2-5
D gene: NA
CDR3 protein: CASSVESGVRREETQYF

CDR3 length: 12
V gene: TRBV29-1
J gene: TRBJ1-5
D gene: NA
CDR3 protein: CSARLGDQPQHF

CDR3 length: 13
V gene: TRBV3-1
J gene: TRBJ1-2
D gene: NA
CDR3 protein: CASSQGEGRGYTF

CDR3 length: 16
V gene: TRBV10-3
J gene: TRBJ2-3
D gene: TRBD2
CDR3 protein: CAISGTTSGSTDTQYF

CDR3 length: 13
V gene: TRBV25-1
J gene: TRBJ1-5
D gene: TRBD1
CDR3 protein: CASGQGAGQPQHF

CDR3 length: 13
V gene: TRBV28
J gene: TRBJ2-1
D gene: NA
CDR3 protein: CASRTGTPNEQFF

CDR3 length: 15
V gene: TRBV6-2/TRBV6-3
J gene: TRBJ2-7
D gene: TRBD2
CDR3 protein: CASSLIAGASWEQYF

CDR3 length: 14
V gene: TRBV4-2
J gene: TRBJ1-1
D gene: NA
CDR3 protein: CASSPPRGVGEAFF

CDR3 length: 15
V gene: TRBV5-6
J gene: TRBJ2-5
D gene: NA
CDR3 protein: CASSQLGWEYNEQYF

CDR3 length: 16
V gene: TRBV7-2
J gene: TRBJ2-7
D gene: NA
CDR3 protein: CASSSEDIPGSYEQYF

CDR3 length: 15
V gene: TRBV12-3/TRBV12-4
J gene: TRBJ1-5
D gene: NA
CDR3 protein: CASSLIQAPNQPQHF

CDR3 length: 15
V gene: TRBV29-1
J gene: TRBJ2-5
D gene: NA
CDR3 protein: CSVASGAGVGETQYF

CDR3 length: 15
V gene: TRBV28
J gene: TRBJ1-2
D gene: TRBD1
CDR3 protein: CASTAVGDRVYGYTF

CDR3 length: 16
V gene: TRBV5-1
J gene: TRBJ1-4
D gene: NA
CDR3 protein: CASSLVAESVNEKLFF

CDR3 length: 15
V gene: TRBV7-2
J gene: TRBJ2-5
D gene: NA
CDR3 protein: CASSLVGRHQETQYF

CDR3 length: 13
V gene: TRBV30
J gene: TRBJ1-1
D gene: NA
CDR3 protein: CAWRGRANTEAFF

CDR3 length: 15
V gene: TRBV16
J gene: TRBJ2-1
D gene: TRBD2
CDR3 protein: CASSHPLAGDNEQFF